This section outlines one T cell receptor beta chain sequence together with its context. Its antigen has not been determined. No qualities accompany the bases; no much larger clone lies one base away. The immunoSEQ Assay was used to immunosequence TCRbeta CDR3 regions from genomic DNA. Prior to high-throughput sequencing, genomic DNA was amplified by bias-controlled multiplex PCR. The authors' analysis ran thus. To quantify the absolute abundance of each unique TCRbeta CDR3 region, the sequences were collapsed and filtered. Clonality, defined as 1 minus Pielou's evenness, was calculated using only productive rearrangements. Clones with significantly greater frequencies in on-treatment versus baseline samples were identified using a previously published method. The source is immuneACCESS, and TCRdb retained only in-frame sequences with V and J called. Part of the clones is not carried over; for the studies checked, unresolved V genes explain less than half of this, and the remainder is unexplained. The V and J calls and clone size are taken from that table; D and trimming were inferred from the DNA. Recorded for this sample are around 15,000 clones; about 92% of them occurred a single time. The ten biggest clones cover roughly 23% of the sample.

Relative to germline, V is missing 4 bases and J is missing 3 bases, with 9 bases of the junction outside any gene match. From its cysteine to its phenylalanine, the CDR3 spans 16 amino acids. Only CDR3 DNA remains: 48 bases, in frame from the first base. CDR1 is given as MNHEY and CDR2 as SVGAGI, both from the germline V gene. The sample belongs to a study of sequential checkpoint blockade in melanoma (dated by TCRdb to about 2019). Describing the broader study: In a 1:1 randomization, patients received either first-line nivolumab then ipilimumab (arm A) or ipilimumab then nivolumab (arm B). Maintenance nivolumab came after both trial sequences.

What the work shows at the level of the full study, not this receptor alone: Larger, independent patient cohorts are needed to validate the response-prediction model that combines TCR metrics and mutation burden.

This specimen's treatment or condition label, interpreted: randomized to nivolumab then ipilimumab (arm A) or the reverse (arm B). None of the trial patients had been given prior DNA-damaging chemotherapy. A FACS Aria II flow cytometer was used to sort live CD3+CD8+ cells that were negative for CD19 and CD56 from thawed PBMCs. The samples were obtained from melanoma patients enrolled in CheckMate 064, an open-label, randomized phase II trial testing sequential checkpoint blockade. Peripheral blood mononuclear cells were collected by leukapheresis, purified with Ficoll-Paque, and frozen in human serum with roughly 10% DMSO. Purity of sorted blood CD3+CD8+ cells was verified at >95% immediately after sorting, followed by DNA extraction.

The sequence joins TRBV6-5 to TRBJ2-1; 7 bases in the middle match TRBD1. The sequence was collected from a human donor with melanoma. Sequenced material: CD8+ T cells sorted from blood (inferred from file names), taken from a patient given nivolumab and ipilimumab in sequence. The CDR3 reads CASSSDRAMYYNEQFF. The DNA sequence is as follows: TGTGCCAGCAGTTCTGACAGGGCGATGTACTACAATGAGCAGTTCTTC.